This TCR beta chain was sequenced in a study of blood T cell repertoires in COVID-19. About the study: Samples representing acute and convalescent COVID-19 were sourced from the United States, Italy and Spain.

Per the germline V gene, CDR1 is SSHAT and CDR2 is FNYEAQ (reference sequence). This CDR3 region has 17 residues. For this clone: At one end the junction does not follow the germline gene, possibly because of a read error.

Only in-frame clones appear in the TCRdb table, and some are missing; sequencing was by immunoSEQ multiplex PCR. Of about 150,000 clones detected, about 90% appear once; the ten largest clones hold approximately 3%. The material sequenced was peripheral blood. This sequence joins TRBV7-7 and TRBJ2-3, with TRBD2 matching 7 bases. The source of this sequence is a man in his 60s with acute or convalescent COVID-19. DNA for the CDR3: TGTGCTAGCAGCCCCATCGGGACTAAAGGTGCGGCAGATACGCAGTATTTT. The encoded protein is CASSPIGTKGAADTQYF.